A single sample gave rise to the 19 T cell receptor beta chains below, sequenced in a study of blood T cell repertoires in COVID-19. Here immunoSEQ multiplex PCR was the method, and the copy in TCRdb shows in-frame clones only, minus some. Here the sample spans 140,000 or so clones, 65% to 85% being singletons. Specimen: peripheral blood. These receptors were collected from a man aged 25-45 years with COVID-19, enrolled during active disease.

V usage is TRBV5-1 and J usage is TRBJ2-2, with TRBD2 as a possible D gene (5 bases). The ends were cut back, 0 bases at V and 1 base at J, with 7 bases in the middle. The CDR3 is 15 residues long. Germline V gene lookup returns CDR1 SGHRS and CDR2 YFSETQ. The CDR3 region has the DNA TGCGCCAGCAGCTTGGCCGGGGTGAACACCGGGGAGCTGTTTTTT. Protein product: CASSLAGVNTGELFF.

The chain is built from TRBV19 and TRBJ1-1; D is unresolved. The germline gives CDR1 LNHDA, CDR2 SQIVND (reference sequence). The V gene lost 2 bases and the J gene lost 0 bases, with 10 bases spanning the gap. CDR3 length equals 15 residues. This CDR3 is CASSISGTVNTEAFF. CDR3 nucleotides: TGTGCCAGTAGTATAAGCGGAACAGTGAACACTGAAGCTTTCTTT.

This chain connects TRBV24-1 to TRBJ2-1; no definite D call. Germline CDR1 KGHDR, CDR2 SFDVKD. The ends were cut back, 0 bases at V and 2 bases at J, with 7 bases in the middle. CDR3 size: 15 residues. The DNA for the CDR3 is TGTGCCACCAGTGATTTGGGCACCACCTACAATGAGCAGTTCTTC. It is translated as CATSDLGTTYNEQFF.

The V gene is TRBV24-1, the J gene TRBJ2-3; a possible D gene is TRBD1 (5 bases). Germline assignment: CDR1 KGHDR and CDR2 SFDVKD. Trimming stripped 3 bases from V and 4 bases from J, with 13 bases between. This CDR3 comprises 15 residues. The CDR3 DNA follows: TGTGCCACCAGTGATCCGTCAGGGAACGCAGATACGCAGTATTTT. This codes for CATSDPSGNADTQYF.

V usage is TRBV25-1 and J usage is TRBJ1-1; D is unclear. The CDR3 loop spans 12 amino acids. Trimming took 9 bases from V and 2 from J, leaving 10 bases between them. Germline V CDR1 and CDR2: MGHDK, SYGVNS. The CDR3, as DNA: TGTGCCAGTACCGGGGTTAACACTGAAGCTTTCTTT. Protein: CASTGVNTEAFF.

This sequence joins TRBV6-1 and TRBJ1-1; D may be TRBD1 (5 bases). This CDR3 is 12 amino acids long. V was clipped by 3 bases and J by 10 bases, with 12 bases between them. Per the germline V gene, CDR1 is MNHNS and CDR2 is SASEGT. In DNA form, the CDR3 reads TGTGCCAGCAGTGAGCATACAGGTTCAGCTTTCTTT. Translation gives CASSEHTGSAFF.

The chain is built from TRBV12-3 or TRBV12-4 and TRBJ2-1; possibly TRBD2 for D (6 bases). The CDR3 covers 13 residues. V was pared by 7 bases and J by 9 bases, with 16 bases between. The CDR3 DNA is TGTGCCAGCACCCACTTCCGGGAGATTGAGCAGTTCTTC. Translating it yields CASTHFREIEQFF.

The rearrangement links TRBV6-5 to TRBJ1-3, with D perhaps TRBD1 (6 bases). Germline V lookup: CDR1 MNHEY, CDR2 SVGAGI. The CDR3 spans 15 residues. V shed 5 bases and J shed 0 bases, with 11 bases lying between them. The CDR3 reads CASSRGQISGNTIYF. CDR3 nucleotides: TGTGCCAGCAGTCGCGGACAGATCTCTGGAAACACCATATATTTT.

The CDR3 loop is CASRGFLTNTGELFF. The CDR3 region has the DNA TGTGCCAGCCGCGGGTTTCTGACCAACACCGGGGAGCTGTTTTTT. The chain joins TRBV11-2 to TRBJ2-2; D may be TRBD2 (5 bases). The CDR3 sequence is 15 residues long. The V end lost 8 bases, the J end lost 2 bases, and 15 bases lay between the germline ends. Germline CDR1 SGHAT, CDR2 FQNNGV.

The chain uses TRBV5-1 and TRBJ1-2; 7 positions match TRBD1. Germline values: CDR1 SGHRS, CDR2 YFSETQ. V was clipped by 0 bases and J by 4 bases; unmatched bases: 6. The CDR3 extends over 15 amino acids. The CDR3 here is CASSLEGQTFYGYTF. The CDR3 bases are TGCGCCAGCAGCTTGGAGGGACAGACCTTCTATGGCTACACCTTC.

This rearrangement joins TRBV6-5 to TRBJ2-1, with a tentative D call TRBD1 (5 bases). The CDR3 sequence is 13 residues long. Per the germline V gene, CDR1 is MNHEY and CDR2 is SVGAGI. The V gene lost 5 bases and the J gene lost 8 bases, with 13 bases spanning the gap. The CDR3 DNA reads TGTGCCAGCAGTCGGCGACAGCTCGATGAGCAGTTCTTC. Its translation is CASSRRQLDEQFF.

V and J are TRBV4-3 and TRBJ2-7; possibly TRBD1 for D (5 bases). Germline V gene data show CDR1 as LGHNA and CDR2 as YSLEER. The CDR3 is made up of 14 amino acids. Between the trimmed V and J ends, which lost 4 bases and 2 bases, there was a span of 12 bases. The CDR3 DNA follows: TGCGCCAGCAGCCCGAATTCACAGGCCTACGAGCAGTACTTC. Amino acids: CASSPNSQAYEQYF.

V and J are TRBV7-9 and TRBJ2-2, with TRBD1 as a possible D gene (6 bases). The V end was cut by 1 base, the J end by 2 bases, with 8 bases between. Germline-derived CDR1 and CDR2 are SEHNR and FQNEAQ (reference sequence). The CDR3 spans 15 residues. CDR3 amino acids: CASSLVGTNTGELFF. The CDR3 nucleotides read TGTGCCAGCAGCTTAGTCGGGACAAACACCGGGGAGCTGTTTTTT.

The J gene is TRBJ2-2, the V gene TRBV18; D remains unclear. Trimming pared 4 bases from V and 7 bases from J, leaving 10 bases between. The germline gives CDR1 KGHSH, CDR2 LQKENI. CDR3 length equals 13 residues. The CDR3 bases are TGTGCCAGCTCACGGGCGAGTGACGGGGAGCTGTTTTTT. The encoded protein is CASSRASDGELFF.

This clone was counted a few times. The chain couples TRBV7-2 to TRBJ1-5, with D hard to call. Germline V CDR1 and CDR2: SGHTA, FQGNSA. With 1 base removed from V and 6 bases from J, the gap between germline ends came to 10 bases. There are 14 residues in the CDR3. The CDR3 DNA is TGTGCCAGCAGCTTAGGCGGAGATCTTCAGCCCCAGCATTTT. This encodes CASSLGGDLQPQHF.

The chain links TRBV10-2 to TRBJ2-7; 9 bases agree with TRBD2. Germline assignment: CDR1 WSHSY and CDR2 SAAADI. The ends lost 0 bases at V and 5 bases at J; junction bases unmatched: 17. The CDR3 totals 19 residues. CDR3 amino acids: CASSESAVGGRAREDEQYF. CDR3 DNA: TGCGCCAGCAGTGAGTCGGCGGTTGGCGGGAGGGCCCGTGAAGACGAGCAGTACTTC.

This clone has a single count. The rearrangement links TRBV7-9 to TRBJ1-4, with D unclear. Germline assignment: CDR1 SEHNR and CDR2 FQNEAQ (reference sequence). Trimming took off 4 bases at V and 8 bases at J, with 11 bases between the two ends. There are 13 residues in the CDR3. The CDR3 region has the DNA TGTGCCAGCAGCTCCCCCCCGGTGGAAAAACTGTTTTTT. Its translation: CASSSPPVEKLFF.

This clone was seen a few times. The chain combines TRBV6-5 with TRBJ2-7; weak D call: TRBD1 (5 bases). This CDR3 is built from 12 residues. The germline V gene has CDR1 MNHEY and CDR2 SVGAGI. With 11 bases removed from V and 4 bases from J, the gap between germline ends came to 15 bases. CDR3 DNA sequence: TGTGCCGCGACAGCGTCAGGTTACGAGCAGTACTTC. It codes for CAATASGYEQYF.

The V call is TRBV6-4, the J call TRBJ2-1; 14 bases fit TRBD2. J was trimmed by 9 bases and V by 2 bases; bases with no gene match: 0. The CDR3 consists of 14 residues. Germline loops: CDR1 MRHNA, CDR2 SNTAGT. CDR3 coding DNA: TGTGCCAGCAGTGACGGGACTAGCGGGAGTGAGCAGTTCTTC. Encoded protein: CASSDGTSGSEQFF.